The 27 T cell receptor beta chains below were found in one sample sequenced in a study of STAT5B mutations in CD4+ large granular lymphocyte leukemia. Profiling relied on immunoSEQ multiplex PCR, and the TCRdb table lists in-frame clones only, not all of them. Of about 30,000 clones in the sample, about 78% are singletons; the top ten hold approximately 2.5%. Material for sequencing was CD4+ T cells from blood buffy coats. These receptors all stem from a human donor in good health.

The gene calls are TRBV29-1 and TRBJ2-5, with TRBD1 matching over 9 bases. V trimming: 6 bases; J trimming: 6 bases; junction bases outside the gene matches: 17. The CDR3 has 16 residues. The germline CDR1 and CDR2 sequences are SQVTM and ANQGSEA. The CDR3 DNA is TGCAGCGTCTTACCCCCCCAGACAGGGGGAATAAAGACCCAGTACTTC. Translating it yields CSVLPPQTGGIKTQYF.

The genes are TRBV12-5 and TRBJ2-1; 7 nucleotides line up with TRBD1. Germline V gene data show CDR1 as LGHNT and CDR2 as FRNRAP. Germline trimming cut 4 bases from V and 9 bases from J; bases unmatched to any gene: 9. CDR3 size: 14 residues. CDR3 sequence: CASGWTGTPLEQFF. The DNA of the CDR3 is TGTGCTAGTGGTTGGACAGGTACACCCCTTGAGCAGTTCTTC.

J is TRBJ2-7 and V is TRBV7-2; D remains unclear. The germline gives CDR1 SGHTA, CDR2 FQGNSA. The germline V and J ends were trimmed by 1 base and 2 bases, with 6 bases remaining between them. This CDR3 is 13 amino acids long. The CDR3 sequence is CASSLVGAYEQYF. Here the CDR3 DNA reads TGTGCCAGCAGCTTAGTCGGAGCCTACGAGCAGTACTTC.

This chain links TRBV6-5 with TRBJ2-7; D uncertain. Per germline, CDR1 MNHEY and CDR2 SVGAGI. Trimming took 6 bases from V and 4 from J, leaving 19 bases between them. CDR3 length equals 15 residues. This CDR3 is CASRRRAGGTYEQYF. DNA for the CDR3: TGTGCCAGCAGGCGTCGAGCAGGCGGTACGTACGAGCAGTACTTC.

There are a few counts of this clone. J is TRBJ2-7 and V is TRBV6-5; D is ambiguous. The CDR3 has 11 residues. The V gene's germline CDR1 is MNHEY and CDR2 SVGAGI. V lost 7 bases to trimming and J lost 5 bases, with 9 bases between them. The CDR3 sequence is CASKSTHEQYF. As DNA, the CDR3 is TGTGCCAGCAAGAGTACCCACGAGCAGTACTTC.

The rearrangement uses TRBV6-5 and TRBJ1-1, with 10 bases identical to TRBD1. J lost 1 base, V lost 0 bases, and 2 bases had no gene match. Germline values: CDR1 MNHEY, CDR2 SVGAGI. There are 16 residues in the CDR3. DNA for the CDR3: TGTGCCAGCAGTTACTCTGGGACAGGGGCGAACACTGAAGCTTTCTTT. Its protein is CASSYSGTGANTEAFF.

CDR3 DNA sequence: TGTGCCAGCAGCCAGGGGGCTCAGAATGAAAAACTGTTTTTT. This gives the protein CASSQGAQNEKLFF. The chain has TRBV2 and TRBJ1-4, with TRBD1 matching over 8 bases. V lost 6 bases to trimming and J lost 5 bases; unmatched junction nucleotides: 5. From germline, CDR1 is SNHLY and CDR2 FYNNEI. This CDR3 spans 14 amino acids.

V usage is TRBV30 and J usage is TRBJ2-7; perhaps D is TRBD1 or TRBD2 (5 bases each). Germline V gives CDR1 GTSNPN, CDR2 SVGIG (reference sequence). CDR3 length: 13 residues. The V end lost 5 bases, the J end lost 9 bases, and 20 bases lay between the germline ends. CDR3 loop: CAWEKGTAAVQYF. CDR3 in DNA: TGTGCCTGGGAAAAGGGGACGGCAGCTGTGCAGTACTTC.

The genes are TRBV7-6 and TRBJ2-7; TRBD2 might be the D (5 bases). Germline V gene lookup returns CDR1 SGHVS and CDR2 FNYEAQ. Trimming shortened V by 0 bases and J by 0 bases, and 9 bases separated the two germline ends. This CDR3 contains 15 residues. The CDR3 here is CASSLASGNSYEQYF. The CDR3 DNA reads as TGTGCCAGCAGCTTAGCGTCGGGGAACTCCTACGAGCAGTACTTC.

The chain recombines TRBV10-3 with TRBJ2-1; D is undetermined. Germline-derived CDR1 and CDR2 are ENHRY and SYGVKD. The CDR3 has 13 residues. The V end lost 8 bases, the J end lost 0 bases, and 8 bases lay between the germline ends. CDR3 amino acids: CAIEASSYNEQFF. As DNA, the CDR3 is TGTGCCATCGAGGCAAGCTCCTACAATGAGCAGTTCTTC.

J is TRBJ1-1 and V is TRBV7-9; D not resolved. Germline CDR1 SEHNR, CDR2 FQNEAQ (reference sequence). V was clipped by 6 bases and J by 1 base, with 18 bases between them. CDR3 length: 16 residues. CDR3 in amino acids: CASRHGLGSRNTEAFF. The CDR3 DNA reads TGTGCCAGCAGACACGGACTGGGGTCGCGGAACACTGAAGCTTTCTTT. The full variable domain, in which reference TRBV7-9 and TRBJ1-1 provide the parts outside the CDR3, is DTGVSQNPRHKITKRGQNVTFRCDPISEHNRLYWYRQTLGQGPEFLTYFQNEAQLEKSRLLSDRFSAERPKGSFSTLEIQRTEQGDSAMYLCASRHGLGSRNTEAFFGQGTRLTVV.

The chain carries TRBV15 and TRBJ2-7; D remains unclear. The CDR3 has 13 residues. Germline CDR1 reads LNHNV; CDR2 reads YYDKDF (reference sequence). Trimming shortened V by 0 bases and J by 7 bases, and 10 bases separated the two germline ends. CDR3 DNA: TGTGCCACCAGCAGAGATCAGGCTCGGGAGCAGTACTTC. Protein sequence: CATSRDQAREQYF.

This chain connects TRBV19 to TRBJ2-2; the D gene is possibly TRBD2 (5 bases). Germline loops: CDR1 LNHDA, CDR2 SQIVND (reference sequence). Trimming removed 3 bases from V and 2 bases from J, with 13 bases in between. The CDR3 has 16 residues. The DNA for the CDR3 is TGTGCCAGTAGTATTGGAGGACTGATCAACACCGGGGAGCTGTTTTTT. Translated, it gives CASSIGGLINTGELFF.

A single count supports this clone. The chain employs TRBV5-6 and TRBJ2-1, with a weak D call TRBD2 (5 bases). The V gene's germline CDR1 is SGHDT and CDR2 YYEEEE. This CDR3 has 13 amino acids. Trimming removed 4 bases at V and 9 bases at J, with 14 bases between. The CDR3 region is CASSQTTSREQFF. The CDR3 DNA sequence: TGTGCCAGCAGCCAAACAACTAGTCGTGAGCAGTTCTTC.

The chain joins TRBV4-3 to TRBJ1-6; TRBD1 matches at 9 bases. Germline V gene lookup returns CDR1 LGHNA and CDR2 YSLEER. The CDR3 sequence is 18 residues long. V was clipped by 0 bases and J by 7 bases; unmatched bases: 10. The CDR3 bases are TGCGCCAGCAGCCAAGAACGGGCGGACAGGGGATTGAATTCACCCCTCCACTTT. Its translation: CASSQERADRGLNSPLHF.

The chain has TRBV19 and TRBJ1-4; the match to TRBD1 covers 7 bases. The V gene end was trimmed by 6 bases and the J gene end by 6 bases; junction bases not matched to a gene: 7. The CDR3 totals 14 residues. The germline CDR1 and CDR2 sequences are LNHDA and SQIVND (reference sequence). The CDR3 DNA sequence: TGTGCCAGTAGGCCAGGGGGAGTGGATGAAAAACTGTTTTTT. Protein product: CASRPGGVDEKLFF.

This chain connects TRBV11-2 to TRBJ2-5, with D possibly matching TRBD2 (5 bases). The germline V and J ends were trimmed by 5 bases and 2 bases, with 12 bases remaining between them. Germline-derived CDR1 and CDR2 are SGHAT and FQNNGV. This CDR3 is 14 amino acids long. The CDR3 DNA sequence: TGTGCCAGCAGCCCCGGACTGAAACAAGAGACCCAGTACTTC. Residues: CASSPGLKQETQYF.

The rearrangement uses TRBV7-9 and TRBJ1-1; no clear D. There are 13 residues in the CDR3. With 5 bases removed from V and 1 base from J, the gap between germline ends came to 8 bases. Germline CDR1 is SEHNR and CDR2 is FQNEAQ (reference sequence). The CDR3 bases are TGTGCCAGCAGCGCCACATCGAACACTGAAGCTTTCTTT. This encodes CASSATSNTEAFF.

This clone was detected only a few times. V is TRBV9 and J is TRBJ1-6; TRBD1 might be the D (5 bases). Per the germline V gene, CDR1 is SGDLS and CDR2 is YYNGEE. Trimming took 3 bases from V and 9 from J, leaving 22 bases between them. This CDR3 contains 17 residues. CDR3 residues: CASSATRSWGVGSPLHF. CDR3 DNA sequence: TGTGCCAGCAGCGCCACACGGTCCTGGGGGGTCGGTTCACCCCTCCACTTT.

The chain couples TRBV2 to TRBJ2-5; D is ambiguous. The CDR3 is 9 residues long. Germline CDR1 SNHLY, CDR2 FYNNEI. Trimming stripped 7 bases from V and 5 bases from J, with 2 bases between. The CDR3 nucleotides read TGTGCCAGCATCGAGACCCAGTACTTC. Translating it yields CASIETQYF. Based on the CDR3 plus reference TRBV2 and TRBJ2-5, the full variable domain is EPEVTQTPSHQVTQMGQEVILRCVPISNHLYFYWYRQILGQKVEFLVSFYNNEISEKSEIFDDQFSVERPDGSNFTLKIRSTKLEDSAMYFCASIETQYFGPGTRLLVL.

The V and J genes are TRBV27 and TRBJ1-6; D is unclear. CDR1 is MNHEY, CDR2 SMNVEV, per germline (reference sequence). This CDR3 contains 17 residues. V lost 3 bases, J lost 7 bases, and 19 bases lay in between. The CDR3: CASSLNSLGALNSPLHF. CDR3 nucleotide sequence: TGTGCCAGCAGTTTGAACTCTCTGGGAGCCTTGAATTCACCCCTCCACTTT.

In this sample, this clone turned up a few times. The V call is TRBV18, the J call TRBJ1-1; D gene ambiguous. Germline CDR1 is KGHSH and CDR2 is LQKENI. The CDR3 runs 12 residues. V lost 4 bases and J lost 1, with 4 bases in between. The CDR3 protein is CASSQGNTEAFF. The CDR3 DNA reads as TGTGCCAGCTCACAGGGGAACACTGAAGCTTTCTTT.

The rearrangement joins TRBV29-1 to TRBJ2-6, with TRBD2 as a possible D gene (6 bases). Germline CDR1 reads SQVTM; CDR2 reads ANQGSEA. The CDR3 has 15 amino acids. V was trimmed by 4 bases and J by 4 bases, leaving 14 bases between them. CDR3 residues: CSVVGRMGGANVLTF. CDR3 sequence (DNA): TGCAGCGTTGTAGGGAGGATGGGGGGGGCCAACGTCCTGACTTTC.

This chain connects TRBV4-1 to TRBJ1-6, with D possibly matching TRBD1 (6 bases). This CDR3 contains 16 residues. The V end was cut by 0 bases, the J end by 10 bases, with 16 bases between. Germline lookup yields CDR1 MGHRA and CDR2 YSYEKL. The CDR3 nucleotides are TGCGCCAGCAGCCAAGAAGGGTCGGGGGGCAGCTCACCCCTCCACTTT. The encoded protein is CASSQEGSGGSSPLHF.

V is TRBV2 and J is TRBJ2-7; the match to TRBD2 covers 7 bases. V shed 3 bases, J shed 6 bases, and the junction held 5 bases outside the gene matches. There are 13 residues in the CDR3. Looked up from germline, CDR1 is SNHLY and CDR2 is FYNNEI. The CDR3 sequence: CASSDGGDGEQYF. CDR3 coding DNA: TGTGCCAGCAGTGATGGGGGGGACGGCGAGCAGTACTTC. Based on the CDR3 plus reference TRBV2 and TRBJ2-7, the full variable domain is EPEVTQTPSHQVTQMGQEVILRCVPISNHLYFYWYRQILGQKVEFLVSFYNNEISEKSEIFDDQFSVERPDGSNFTLKIRSTKLEDSAMYFCASSDGGDGEQYFGPGTRLTVT.

V and J are TRBV4-2 and TRBJ2-3, with 13 bases identical to TRBD2. Trimming removed 3 bases from V and 1 base from J; junction bases left unmatched: 13. CDR3 size: 20 residues. In germline, CDR1 is LGHNA, CDR2 YNFKEQ. DNA for the CDR3: TGTGCCAGCAGCCACAGTACCGGGACTAGCGGGGTCGGGGGCACAGATACGCAGTATTTT. It specifies CASSHSTGTSGVGGTDTQYF.

This chain joins TRBV5-1 and TRBJ2-5; D is unresolved. Germline values: CDR1 SGHRS, CDR2 YFSETQ. This CDR3 has 13 residues. Trimming pared 4 bases from V and 1 base from J, leaving 8 bases between. The CDR3 region has the DNA TGCGCCAGCAGCCCGGTAGCCCAAGAGACCCAGTACTTC. As protein: CASSPVAQETQYF.